This note documents a single TCR beta chain sequence. Its specificity is unknown. The data were obtained in a study of T cell responses to AZD1222 COVID-19 vaccine. The study's findings and limits: The study reported that nearly half of spike-specific TCRs target unmutated variant regions. Seropositive status at baseline applied to only 6 or 7 AZD1222 recipients.

Generated by immunoSEQ multiplex PCR, the TCRdb table keeps only in-frame clones and is missing some. The data contain some 280,000 clones, 90% to 95% of them seen just once; the ten biggest clones take up 0.5% to 0.65%. The sequence derives from an adult who received the AZD1222 COVID-19 vaccine. Source: peripheral blood, taken 28 days after the second AZD1222 dose.

CDR3 sequence reads: CASINLGSGANVLTF. In nucleotides, the CDR3 is TGTGCCAGCATCAATCTGGGGTCTGGGGCCAACGTCCTGACTTTC. The chain couples TRBV28 to TRBJ2-6; the D is unclear. V gave up 7 bases and J gave up 1 base, with 11 bases separating them. The V gene's germline CDR1 is MDHEN and CDR2 SYDVKM. The CDR3 contains 15 residues.